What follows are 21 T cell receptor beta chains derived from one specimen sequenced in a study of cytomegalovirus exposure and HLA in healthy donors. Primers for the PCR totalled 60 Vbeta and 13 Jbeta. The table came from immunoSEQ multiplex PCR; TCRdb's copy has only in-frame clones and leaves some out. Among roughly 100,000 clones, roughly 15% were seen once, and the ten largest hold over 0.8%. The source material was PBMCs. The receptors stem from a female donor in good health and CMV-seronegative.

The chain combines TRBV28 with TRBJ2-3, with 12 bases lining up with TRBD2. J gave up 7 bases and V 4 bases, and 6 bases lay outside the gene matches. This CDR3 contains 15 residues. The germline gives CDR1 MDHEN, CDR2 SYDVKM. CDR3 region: CASSSLAGGPNTQYF. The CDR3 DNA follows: TGTGCCAGCAGTTCTCTAGCGGGAGGGCCGAATACGCAGTATTTT.

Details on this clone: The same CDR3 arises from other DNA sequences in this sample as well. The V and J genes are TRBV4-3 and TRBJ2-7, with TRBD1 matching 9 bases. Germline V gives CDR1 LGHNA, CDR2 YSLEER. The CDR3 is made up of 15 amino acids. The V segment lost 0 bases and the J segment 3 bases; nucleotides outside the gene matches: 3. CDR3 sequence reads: CASSQDRDRDYEQYF. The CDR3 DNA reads TGCGCCAGCAGCCAAGATAGGGACAGGGACTACGAGCAGTACTTC.

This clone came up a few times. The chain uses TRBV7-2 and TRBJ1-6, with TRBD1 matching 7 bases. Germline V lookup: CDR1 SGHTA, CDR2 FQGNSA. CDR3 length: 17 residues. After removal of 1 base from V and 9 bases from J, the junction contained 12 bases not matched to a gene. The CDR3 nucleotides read TGTGCCAGCAGCTTAGTTGGGGACAGTCAAGGAAGTTCACCCCTCCACTTT. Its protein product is CASSLVGDSQGSSPLHF.

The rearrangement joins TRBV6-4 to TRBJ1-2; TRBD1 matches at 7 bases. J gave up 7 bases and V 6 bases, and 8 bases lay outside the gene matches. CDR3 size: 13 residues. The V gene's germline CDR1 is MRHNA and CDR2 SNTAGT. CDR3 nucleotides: TGTGCCAGCAGCCCAGGGGGGATTGCTGGCTACACCTTC. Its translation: CASSPGGIAGYTF.

The CDR3 nucleotides are TGTGCCAGCAGCTTGCCCGGGAGCCTTCAAGAGACCCAGTACTTC. The encoded protein is CASSLPGSLQETQYF. This chain joins TRBV7-9 and TRBJ2-5, with TRBD2 as a possible D gene (6 bases). The CDR3 runs to 15 residues. V lost 3 bases and J lost 2, with 13 bases in between. Germline V CDR1 and CDR2: SEHNR, FQNEAQ (reference sequence).

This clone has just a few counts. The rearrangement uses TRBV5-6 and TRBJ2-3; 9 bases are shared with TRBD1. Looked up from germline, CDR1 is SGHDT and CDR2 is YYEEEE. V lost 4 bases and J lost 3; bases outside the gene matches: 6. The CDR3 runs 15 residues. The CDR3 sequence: CASSPPGQGTDTQYF. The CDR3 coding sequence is TGTGCCAGCAGCCCCCCGGGACAGGGTACAGATACGCAGTATTTT.

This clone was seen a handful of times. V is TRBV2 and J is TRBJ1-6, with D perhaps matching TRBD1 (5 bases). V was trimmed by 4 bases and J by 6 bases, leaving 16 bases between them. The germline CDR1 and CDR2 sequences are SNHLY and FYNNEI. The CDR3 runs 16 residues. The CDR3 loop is CASSGQTKGPNSPLHF. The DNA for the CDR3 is TGTGCCAGCAGTGGACAGACAAAGGGGCCTAATTCACCCCTCCACTTT.

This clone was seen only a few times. CDR3: CASSEPLGLNSPLHF. For the CDR3, the DNA is TGTGCCAGCAGTGAACCCCTGGGACTAAATTCACCCCTCCACTTT. The genes are TRBV2 and TRBJ1-6, with D possibly matching TRBD1 (5 bases). The CDR3 spans 15 residues. Germline CDR1 SNHLY, CDR2 FYNNEI. V shed 2 bases and J shed 7 bases, with 12 bases lying between them.

The CDR3 loop reads CATSASGSTDTQYF. The CDR3 nucleotides are TGTGCCACCAGCGCTAGCGGGAGTACAGATACGCAGTATTTT. The V call is TRBV15, the J call TRBJ2-3; 10 positions match TRBD2. Germline loops: CDR1 LNHNV, CDR2 YYDKDF (reference sequence). This CDR3 has 14 residues. V lost 5 bases, J lost 3 bases, and 2 bases stayed unmatched. The full variable domain, rest sourced from reference TRBV15 and TRBJ2-3, is DAMVIQNPRYQVTQFGKPVTLSCSQTLNHNVMYWYQQKSSQAPKLLFHYYDKDFNNEADTPDNFQSRRPNTSFCFLDIRSPGLGDTAMYLCATSASGSTDTQYFGPGTRLTVL.

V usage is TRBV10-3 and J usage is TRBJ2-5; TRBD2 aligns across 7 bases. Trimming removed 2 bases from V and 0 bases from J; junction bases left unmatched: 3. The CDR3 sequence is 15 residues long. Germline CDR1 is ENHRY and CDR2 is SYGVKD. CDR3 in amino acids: CAISEDLADQETQYF. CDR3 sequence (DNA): TGTGCCATCAGTGAGGATCTAGCGGACCAAGAGACCCAGTACTTC.

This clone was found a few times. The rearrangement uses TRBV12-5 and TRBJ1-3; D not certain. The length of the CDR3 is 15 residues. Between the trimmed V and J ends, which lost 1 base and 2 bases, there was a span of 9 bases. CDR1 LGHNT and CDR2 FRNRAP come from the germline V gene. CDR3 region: CASGLGPNPGNTIYF. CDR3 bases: TGTGCTAGTGGTTTGGGGCCGAATCCTGGAAACACCATATATTTT.

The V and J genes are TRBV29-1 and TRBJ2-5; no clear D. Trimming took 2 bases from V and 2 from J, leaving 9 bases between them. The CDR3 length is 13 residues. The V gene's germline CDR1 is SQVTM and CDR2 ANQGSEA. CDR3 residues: CSVESEAQETQYF. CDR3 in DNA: TGCAGCGTTGAATCGGAAGCGCAAGAGACCCAGTACTTC.

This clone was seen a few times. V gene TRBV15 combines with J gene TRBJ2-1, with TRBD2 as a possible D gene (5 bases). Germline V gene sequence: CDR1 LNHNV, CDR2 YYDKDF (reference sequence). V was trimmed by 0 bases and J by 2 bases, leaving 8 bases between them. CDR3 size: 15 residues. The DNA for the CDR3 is TGTGCCACCAGCAGAGAAGTCGGGACCTACAATGAGCAGTTCTTC. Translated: CATSREVGTYNEQFF.

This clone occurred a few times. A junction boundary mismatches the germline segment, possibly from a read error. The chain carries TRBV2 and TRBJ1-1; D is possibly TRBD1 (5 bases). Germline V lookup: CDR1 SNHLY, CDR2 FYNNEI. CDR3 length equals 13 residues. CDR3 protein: CASSPGQVGRKVF. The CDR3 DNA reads TGTGCCAGCAGTCCGGGCCAGGTGGGGCGGAAGGTCTTT.

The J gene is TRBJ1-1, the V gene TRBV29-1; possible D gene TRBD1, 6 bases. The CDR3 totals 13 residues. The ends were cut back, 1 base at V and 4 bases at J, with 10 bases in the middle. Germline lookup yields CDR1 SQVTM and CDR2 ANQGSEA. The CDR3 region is CSVEALGGTEAFF. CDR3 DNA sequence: TGCAGCGTTGAAGCCTTAGGGGGCACTGAAGCTTTCTTT.

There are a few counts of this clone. CDR3 amino acids: CASSSSGGTQTRTDTQYF. The CDR3 nucleotides read TGCGCCAGCAGCTCTAGCGGGGGGACCCAAACTCGCACAGATACGCAGTATTTT. The chain links TRBV4-1 to TRBJ2-3; TRBD2 matches at 11 bases. The V gene end was trimmed by 5 bases and the J gene end by 1 base; junction bases not matched to a gene: 11. In germline, CDR1 is MGHRA, CDR2 YSYEKL. CDR3 length: 18 amino acids.

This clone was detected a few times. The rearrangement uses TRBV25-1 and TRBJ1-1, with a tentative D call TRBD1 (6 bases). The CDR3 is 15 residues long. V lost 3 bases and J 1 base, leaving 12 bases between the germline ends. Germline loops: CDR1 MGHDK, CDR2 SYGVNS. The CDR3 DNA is TGTGCCAGCAGTGAGACCTCGACAGGGAACACTGAAGCTTTCTTT. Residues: CASSETSTGNTEAFF.

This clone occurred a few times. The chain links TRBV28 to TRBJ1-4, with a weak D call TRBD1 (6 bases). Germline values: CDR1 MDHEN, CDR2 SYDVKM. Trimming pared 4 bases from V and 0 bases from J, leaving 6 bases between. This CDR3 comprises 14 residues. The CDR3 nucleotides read TGTGCCAGCAGTTGGACAGCAACTAATGAAAAACTGTTTTTT. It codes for CASSWTATNEKLFF. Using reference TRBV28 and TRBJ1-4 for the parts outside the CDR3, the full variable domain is DVKVTQSSRYLVKRTGEKVFLECVQDMDHENMFWYRQDPGLGLRLIYFSYDVKMKEKGDIPEGYSVSREKKERFSLILESASTNQTSMYLCASSWTATNEKLFFGSGTQLSVL.

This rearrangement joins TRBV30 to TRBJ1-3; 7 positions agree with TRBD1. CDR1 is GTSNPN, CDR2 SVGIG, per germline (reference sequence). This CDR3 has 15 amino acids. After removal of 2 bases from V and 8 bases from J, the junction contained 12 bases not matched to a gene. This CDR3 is CAWSLNPDRTYTIYF. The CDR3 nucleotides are TGTGCCTGGAGTTTGAATCCGGACAGGACTTACACCATATATTTT.

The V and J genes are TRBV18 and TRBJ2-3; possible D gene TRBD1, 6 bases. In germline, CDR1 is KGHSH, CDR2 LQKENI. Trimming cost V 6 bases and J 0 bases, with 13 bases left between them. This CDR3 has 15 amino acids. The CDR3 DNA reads TGTGCCAGCTCCCCCGGACAGACTAGCACAGATACGCAGTATTTT. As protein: CASSPGQTSTDTQYF.

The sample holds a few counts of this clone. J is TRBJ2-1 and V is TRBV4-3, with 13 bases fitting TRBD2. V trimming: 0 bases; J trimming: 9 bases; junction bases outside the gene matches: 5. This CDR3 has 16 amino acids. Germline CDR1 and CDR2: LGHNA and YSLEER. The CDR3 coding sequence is TGCGCCAGCAGCCAAGATTGGACTAGCGGGAGTTTTGAGCAGTTCTTC. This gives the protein CASSQDWTSGSFEQFF.